The 20 T cell receptor beta chains listed next were all sequenced from one sample in a study of blood T cells in healthy people across ages. Primers used in a second PCR of about 7 to 12 cycles were a sample-barcoded 5' primer and a J-beta primer mix. TCRdb analysed the 5' RACE reads with MiXCR anew, one entry per CDR3 protein. Here the sample spans roughly 1.4 million distinct CDR3 sequences, approximately 60% being singletons. Source material: blood. Every receptor here comes from a man in his late teens or twenties in good health.

In its sample, this clonotype was seen a few times. The chain joins TRBV4-1 to TRBJ1-5, with 7 bases fitting TRBD1. Losses at the gene ends were 4 bases for V and 4 bases for J; bases not matched to a gene: 7. The CDR3 runs to 15 residues. Looked up from germline, CDR1 is MGHRA and CDR2 is YSYEKL. CDR3 sequence: CASSLGTETNQPQHF. Here the CDR3 DNA reads TGCGCCAGCAGCCTCGGGACAGAGACGAATCAGCCCCAGCATTTT.

The gene calls are TRBV12-3 or TRBV12-4 and TRBJ2-7; D is perhaps TRBD1 or TRBD2 (5 bases each). The CDR3 is 16 residues long. V lost 1 base, J lost 3 bases, and 16 bases lay in between. In nucleotides, the CDR3 is TGTGCCAGCAGTTTAGATCCCCTCACTGGGGGCTACGAGCAGTACTTC. Protein sequence: CASSLDPLTGGYEQYF.

V and J are TRBV5-5 and TRBJ1-4, with 11 bases that match TRBD1. Germline V gives CDR1 SGHKS, CDR2 YYEKEE (reference sequence). V trimming: 5 bases; J trimming: 8 bases; junction bases outside the gene matches: 11. The CDR3 is 16 residues long. The CDR3 coding sequence is TGTGCCAGCAGATCCTTCCCGGACAGGGGGCCAGAAAAACTGTTTTTT. This sequence encodes CASRSFPDRGPEKLFF.

The chain employs TRBV6-1 and TRBJ2-3; the D gene is possibly TRBD2 (6 bases). The CDR3 consists of 17 residues. V lost 6 bases and J 3 bases, leaving 22 bases between the germline ends. CDR1 is MNHNS, CDR2 SASEGT, per germline. CDR3 protein: CASSPLPRGAGTDTQYF. The CDR3 nucleotides read TGTGCCAGCAGCCCGCTCCCGAGGGGCGCGGGGACAGATACGCAGTATTTT.

This clonotype occurred a few times. The V and J genes are TRBV29-1 and TRBJ2-1; D possibly corresponds to TRBD1 (6 bases). Germline V gives CDR1 SQVTM, CDR2 ANQGSEA. The CDR3 extends over 16 amino acids. V dropped 4 bases and J dropped 8 bases, with 24 bases sitting between them. CDR3 coding DNA: TGCAGCGTTGGGCCCTTTCGAGACAGGTTCGTCGATGAGCAGTTCTTC. Amino acids: CSVGPFRDRFVDEQFF.

The rearrangement links TRBV12-3 or TRBV12-4 to TRBJ2-5, with D perhaps matching TRBD2 (5 bases). The CDR3 has 15 residues. V dropped 6 bases and J dropped 2 bases, with 16 bases sitting between them. CDR3 region: CASSPRLSRQETQYF. The CDR3 DNA reads as TGTGCCAGCAGCCCGAGACTAAGCCGGCAAGAGACCCAGTACTTC.

The chain is built from TRBV6-5 and TRBJ2-5; unclear D gene. Per germline, CDR1 MNHEY and CDR2 SVGAGI. The CDR3 contains 16 residues. The germline V and J ends were trimmed by 0 bases and 3 bases, with 14 bases remaining between them. The CDR3: CASSYSRTPPKETQYF. CDR3 in DNA: TGTGCCAGCAGTTACTCGCGGACCCCACCCAAAGAGACCCAGTACTTC.

The chain employs TRBV4-1 and TRBJ2-1; a possible D gene is TRBD1 (6 bases). Germline CDR1 reads MGHRA; CDR2 reads YSYEKL. This CDR3 spans 15 amino acids. V shed 3 bases and J shed 2 bases, with 11 bases lying between them. The CDR3: CASSQSQGPYNEQFF. The CDR3 DNA follows: TGCGCCAGCAGCCAGTCACAGGGTCCCTACAATGAGCAGTTCTTC.

The genes are TRBV13 and TRBJ1-2; 8 bases agree with TRBD1. The CDR3 runs 13 residues. Germline CDR1 and CDR2: PRHDT and FYEKMQ (reference sequence). V lost 3 bases and J lost 8; bases outside the gene matches: 5. CDR3 in amino acids: CASSLDRDDGYTF. The CDR3 DNA follows: TGTGCCAGCAGCTTGGACAGGGACGACGGCTACACCTTC.

This chain links TRBV7-2 with TRBJ1-2; a possible D gene is TRBD1 (6 bases). CDR3 length: 16 amino acids. CDR1 is SGHTA and CDR2 is FQGNSA in the germline V gene. The ends were cut back, 4 bases at V and 10 bases at J, with 25 bases in the middle. The CDR3 sequence: CASSSRAGTTVFAYTF. The CDR3 DNA sequence: TGTGCCAGCAGCTCAAGGGCGGGGACAACAGTATTCGCCTACACCTTC.

V gene TRBV4-1 combines with J gene TRBJ1-1, with unresolved D. This CDR3 has 15 amino acids. Deletions cut 4 bases from V and 8 bases from J, with 20 bases between. Germline values: CDR1 MGHRA, CDR2 YSYEKL. The CDR3 DNA sequence: TGCGCCAGCAGCCGAATGGAGGTGGGCGCGATAGAAGCTTTCTTT. This codes for CASSRMEVGAIEAFF.

V gene TRBV5-1 combines with J gene TRBJ2-1; 7 bases fit TRBD1. The trim removed 1 base at V and 3 bases at J, leaving 4 bases unmatched. The CDR3 loop spans 15 amino acids. In germline, CDR1 is SGHRS, CDR2 YFSETQ. The CDR3 region is CASSLYDRDYNEQFF. CDR3 DNA sequence: TGCGCCAGCAGCTTGTATGACAGGGACTACAATGAGCAGTTCTTC.

This rearrangement joins TRBV19 to TRBJ2-1; 8 nucleotides line up with TRBD1. The CDR3 runs to 15 residues. The germline V gene has CDR1 LNHDA and CDR2 SQIVND (reference sequence). The V gene end was trimmed by 8 bases and the J gene end by 4 bases; junction bases not matched to a gene: 10. CDR3 loop: CASQAPGQAYNEQFF. Written as DNA, the CDR3 is TGTGCCAGTCAGGCACCGGGACAGGCATACAATGAGCAGTTCTTC.

This chain joins TRBV20-1 and TRBJ2-4, with 9 nucleotides matching TRBD1. The CDR3 has 16 amino acids. In germline, CDR1 is DFQATT, CDR2 SNEGSKA (reference sequence). V was clipped by 5 bases and J by 6 bases; unmatched bases: 14. The DNA for the CDR3 is TGCAGTGCTCCAAACCGATGGGACAGGGATCCAAACATTCAGTACTTC. This encodes CSAPNRWDRDPNIQYF.

This clonotype has only a few counts. The rearrangement uses TRBV20-1 and TRBJ2-1; 11 bases align to TRBD2. V lost 5 bases, J lost 8 bases, and 2 bases stayed unmatched. This CDR3 comprises 12 residues. Germline values: CDR1 DFQATT, CDR2 SNEGSKA (reference sequence). CDR3 protein: CSAASGRYEQFF. The CDR3 nucleotides read TGCAGTGCTGCTAGCGGGAGGTATGAGCAGTTCTTC.

This chain's CDR3 is CASSDSRDRVTYEQYF. CDR3 in DNA: TGTGCCAGCAGTGACTCAAGGGACAGGGTAACCTACGAGCAGTACTTC. The chain couples TRBV2 to TRBJ2-4; 9 positions match TRBD1. The assigned J gene may be wrong: the sequence end matches TRBJ2-7 better. The CDR3 has 16 amino acids. Germline V lookup: CDR1 SNHLY, CDR2 FYNNEI.

V usage is TRBV3-1 and J usage is TRBJ1-2; D is ambiguous. The CDR3 spans 19 residues. The germline CDR1 and CDR2 sequences are LGHDT and YNNKEL (reference sequence). V lost 0 bases to trimming and J lost 5 bases, with 25 bases between them. CDR3 bases: TGTGCCAGCAGCCAAGAGGCGGATTACATTATACCGGGATCGTATGGCTACACCTTC. It codes for CASSQEADYIIPGSYGYTF.

This clonotype was recorded a few times. V usage is TRBV11-2 and J usage is TRBJ1-2; D gene uncertain. V was trimmed by 3 bases and J by 2 bases, leaving 10 bases between them. The CDR3 has 14 amino acids. CDR1 is SGHAT, CDR2 FQNNGV, per germline. In DNA, the CDR3 is TGTGCCAGCAGCTTTTGGCAGGACAACTATGGCTACACCTTC. Its translation is CASSFWQDNYGYTF.

The chain couples TRBV5-1 to TRBJ2-7; D is unresolved. The DNA end favors TRBJ2-1, so the J call may be wrong. The CDR3 spans 14 residues. The germline gives CDR1 SGHRS, CDR2 YFSETQ. The CDR3 region has the DNA TGCGCCAGCAGCCCCAGCTCCTTCCCCGGTGAGCAGTTCTTC. Translating gives CASSPSSFPGEQFF.

This clonotype was observed a single time. The CDR3 is CASSLAPRTDTYSNQPQHF. Here the CDR3 DNA reads TGTGCCAGCAGTTTAGCGCCTAGGACGGATACCTATAGCAATCAGCCCCAGCATTTT. The V call is TRBV12-3 or TRBV12-4, the J call TRBJ1-5; D is uncertain. The CDR3 has 19 amino acids. The ends were cut back, 0 bases at V and 0 bases at J, with 18 bases in the middle.